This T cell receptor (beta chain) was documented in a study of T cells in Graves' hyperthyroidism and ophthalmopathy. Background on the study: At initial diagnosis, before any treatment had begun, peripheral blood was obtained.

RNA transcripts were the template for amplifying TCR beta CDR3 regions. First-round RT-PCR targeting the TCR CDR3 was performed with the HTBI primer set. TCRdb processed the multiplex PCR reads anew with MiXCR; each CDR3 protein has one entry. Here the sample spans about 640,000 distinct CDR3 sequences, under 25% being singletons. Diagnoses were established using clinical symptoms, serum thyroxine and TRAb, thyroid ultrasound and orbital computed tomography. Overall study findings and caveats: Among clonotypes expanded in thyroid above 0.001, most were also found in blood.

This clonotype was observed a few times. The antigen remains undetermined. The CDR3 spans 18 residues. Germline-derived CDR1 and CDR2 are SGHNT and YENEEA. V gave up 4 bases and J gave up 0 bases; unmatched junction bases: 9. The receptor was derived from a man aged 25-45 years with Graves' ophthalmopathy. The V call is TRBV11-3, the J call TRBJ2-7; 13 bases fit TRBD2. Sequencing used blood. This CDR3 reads CASSSGLAGSLSSYEQYF. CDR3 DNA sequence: TGTGCCAGCAGCTCGGGACTAGCGGGATCCCTCAGCTCCTACGAGCAGTACTTC.